The clone carrying this T cell receptor (beta chain) was picked up one time. These data originate in a study of blood T cell repertoires in COVID-19. Across the whole study: The cDNA or gDNA used as material had been derived from T cells, B-cell-depleted T cells, or PBMCs.

CDR3 length equals 15 residues. The germline V and J ends were trimmed by 6 bases and 2 bases, with 17 bases remaining between them. Germline assignment: CDR1 MNHEY and CDR2 SVGAGI. Original analysis: Estimation of nucleated cell counts relied on the amplification of reference gene primers. The assay was immunoSEQ multiplex PCR, and TCRdb's table has in-frame clones only and misses some. The DNA was the basis for D and trimming; V, J and clone size are from that table. The sample consists of around 110,000 clones, 90% of them appearing once. The receptor comes from a human donor with active COVID-19. The donor label of this sample is uncertain. The V gene is TRBV6-5, the J gene TRBJ2-7, with unresolved D. What was sequenced was peripheral blood. The CDR3 is CASRVRLEGTYEQYF. The CDR3 DNA reads as TGTGCCAGCAGGGTGAGGTTGGAAGGAACCTACGAGCAGTACTTC.